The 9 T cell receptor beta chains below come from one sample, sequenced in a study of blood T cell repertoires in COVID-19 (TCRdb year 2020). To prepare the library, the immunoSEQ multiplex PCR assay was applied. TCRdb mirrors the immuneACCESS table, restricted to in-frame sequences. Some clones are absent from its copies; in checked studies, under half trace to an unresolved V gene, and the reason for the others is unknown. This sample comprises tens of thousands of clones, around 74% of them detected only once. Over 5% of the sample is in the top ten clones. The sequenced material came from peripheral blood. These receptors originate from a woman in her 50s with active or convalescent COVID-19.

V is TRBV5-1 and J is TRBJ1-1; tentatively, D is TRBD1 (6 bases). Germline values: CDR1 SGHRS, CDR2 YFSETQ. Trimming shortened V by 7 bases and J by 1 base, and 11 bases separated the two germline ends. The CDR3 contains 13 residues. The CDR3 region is CASAAQGNTEAFF. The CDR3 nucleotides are TGCGCCAGCGCCGCACAGGGGAACACTGAAGCTTTCTTT.

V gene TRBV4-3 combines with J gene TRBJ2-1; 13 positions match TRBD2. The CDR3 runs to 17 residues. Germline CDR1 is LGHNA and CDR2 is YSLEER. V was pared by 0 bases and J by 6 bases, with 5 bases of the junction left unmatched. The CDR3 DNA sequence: TGCGCCAGCAGCCAAGAAAGCTGGACTAGCGGGAGCAATGAGCAGTTCTTC. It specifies CASSQESWTSGSNEQFF.

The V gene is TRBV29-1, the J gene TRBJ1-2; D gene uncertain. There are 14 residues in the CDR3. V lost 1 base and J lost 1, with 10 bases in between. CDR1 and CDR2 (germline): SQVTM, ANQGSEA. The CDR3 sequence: CSVEGALNNYGYTF. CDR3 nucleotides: TGCAGCGTTGAAGGGGCATTAAATAACTATGGCTACACCTTC.

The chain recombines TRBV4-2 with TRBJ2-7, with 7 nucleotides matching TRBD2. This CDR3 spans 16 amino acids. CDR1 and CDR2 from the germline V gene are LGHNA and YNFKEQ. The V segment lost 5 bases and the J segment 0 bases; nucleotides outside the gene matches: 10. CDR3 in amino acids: CASSYALAGLSYEQYF. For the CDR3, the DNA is TGTGCCAGCAGCTACGCCTTAGCGGGCCTCTCCTACGAGCAGTACTTC.

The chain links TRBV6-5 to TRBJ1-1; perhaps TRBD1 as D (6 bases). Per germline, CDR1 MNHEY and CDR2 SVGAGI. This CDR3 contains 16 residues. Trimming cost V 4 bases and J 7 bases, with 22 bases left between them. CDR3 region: CASSFQGSTGMGEAFF. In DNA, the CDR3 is TGTGCCAGCAGTTTTCAAGGGTCGACAGGTATGGGTGAAGCTTTCTTT.

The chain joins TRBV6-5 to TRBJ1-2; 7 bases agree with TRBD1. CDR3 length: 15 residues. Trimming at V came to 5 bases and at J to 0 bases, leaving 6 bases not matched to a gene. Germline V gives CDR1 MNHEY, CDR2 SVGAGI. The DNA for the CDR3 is TGTGCCAGCAGTAGGGGACAGACAGCTAACTATGGCTACACCTTC. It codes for CASSRGQTANYGYTF.

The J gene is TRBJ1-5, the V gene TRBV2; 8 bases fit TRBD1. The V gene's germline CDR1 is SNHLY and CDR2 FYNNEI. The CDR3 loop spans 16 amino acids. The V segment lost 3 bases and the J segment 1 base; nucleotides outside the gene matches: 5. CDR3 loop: CASSEDRVRSNQPQHF. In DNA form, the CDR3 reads TGTGCCAGCAGTGAGGACAGGGTAAGAAGCAATCAGCCCCAGCATTTT. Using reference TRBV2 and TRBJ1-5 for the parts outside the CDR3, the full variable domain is EPEVTQTPSHQVTQMGQEVILRCVPISNHLYFYWYRQILGQKVEFLVSFYNNEISEKSEIFDDQFSVERPDGSNFTLKIRSTKLEDSAMYFCASSEDRVRSNQPQHFGDGTRLSIL.

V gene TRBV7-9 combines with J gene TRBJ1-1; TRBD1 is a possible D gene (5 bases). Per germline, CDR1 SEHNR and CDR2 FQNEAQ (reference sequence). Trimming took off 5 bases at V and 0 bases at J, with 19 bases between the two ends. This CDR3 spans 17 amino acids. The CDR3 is CASSIGRTADMNTEAFF. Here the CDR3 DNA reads TGTGCCAGCAGCATCGGTAGGACGGCGGACATGAACACTGAAGCTTTCTTT.

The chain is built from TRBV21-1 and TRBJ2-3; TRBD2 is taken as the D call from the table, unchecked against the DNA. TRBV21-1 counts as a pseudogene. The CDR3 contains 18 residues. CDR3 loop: CASSIRGSLQRSADTQYF. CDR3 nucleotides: TGTGCCAGCAGCATACGCGGTTCATTACAAAGAAGCGCAGATACGCAGTATTTT.